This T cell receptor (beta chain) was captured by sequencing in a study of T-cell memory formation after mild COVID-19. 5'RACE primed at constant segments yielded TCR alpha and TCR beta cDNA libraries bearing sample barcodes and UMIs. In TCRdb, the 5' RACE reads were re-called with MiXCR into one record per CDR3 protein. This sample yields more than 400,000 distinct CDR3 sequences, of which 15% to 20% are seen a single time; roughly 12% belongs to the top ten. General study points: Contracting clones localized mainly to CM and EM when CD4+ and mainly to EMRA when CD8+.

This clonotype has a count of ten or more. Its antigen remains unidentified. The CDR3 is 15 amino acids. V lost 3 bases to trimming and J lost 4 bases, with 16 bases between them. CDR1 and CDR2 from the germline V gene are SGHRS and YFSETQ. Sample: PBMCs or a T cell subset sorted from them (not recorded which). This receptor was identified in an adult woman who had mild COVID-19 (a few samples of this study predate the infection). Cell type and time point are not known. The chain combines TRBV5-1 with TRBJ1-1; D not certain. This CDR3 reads CASSWLSGQITEAFF. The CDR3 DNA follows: TGCGCCAGCAGCTGGTTGTCGGGTCAGATCACTGAAGCTTTCTTT.